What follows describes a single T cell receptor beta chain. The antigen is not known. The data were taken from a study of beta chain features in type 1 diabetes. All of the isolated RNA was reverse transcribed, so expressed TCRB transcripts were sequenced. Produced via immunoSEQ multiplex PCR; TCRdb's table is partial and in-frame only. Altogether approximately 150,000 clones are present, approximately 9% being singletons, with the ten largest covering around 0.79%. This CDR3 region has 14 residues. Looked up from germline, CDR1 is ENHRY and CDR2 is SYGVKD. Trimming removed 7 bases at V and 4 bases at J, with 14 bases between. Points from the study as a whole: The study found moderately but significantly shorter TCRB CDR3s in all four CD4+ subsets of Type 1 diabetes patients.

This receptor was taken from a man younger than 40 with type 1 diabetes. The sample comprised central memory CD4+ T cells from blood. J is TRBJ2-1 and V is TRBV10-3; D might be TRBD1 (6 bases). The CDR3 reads CAITPGHPYNEQFF. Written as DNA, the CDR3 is TGTGCCATCACACCGGGACACCCATACAATGAGCAGTTCTTC.